This TCR beta chain is from a study of CD8 T cells in ankylosing spondylitis (dated by TCRdb to the late 2010s). In the study overall: T cell receptor beta repertoires were profiled in healthy donors and ankylosing spondylitis patients so that disease-linked TCR variants could be found. Peripheral blood was sampled, and synovial fluid was additionally collected from ankylosing spondylitis patients. In total, the full study cohort was made up of roughly 110 healthy donors and 25 ankylosing spondylitis patients.

General study outcomes and caveats: According to the report, matched synovial fluid samples from ankylosing spondylitis patients were significantly enriched for the disease-linked clones. A TCR beta motif of 7 or 8 highly homologous amino acid variants appeared characteristic of blood from ankylosing spondylitis patients. The disease-linked clones had a CD8+ phenotype and were found at relatively low frequencies in peripheral blood. Some motif variants were previously reported in synovial fluid and blood of reactive arthritis patients, suggesting common disease-initiation mechanisms.

In regard to this clonotype: There is no known antigen for this receptor. Base qualities are missing; no much larger clone stands one base away.

The CDR3 covers 14 residues, taking in both the cysteine and the phenylalanine. Just the 42-base CDR3 DNA is kept, in frame starting at base 1. According to the germline V gene, CDR1 reads KGHSH and CDR2 reads LQKENI. The V and J ends are trimmed by 6 bases and 4 bases, leaving 12 bases between them. The reads were generated on an Illumina HiSeq 2500. Quantitative 5'-RACE with molecular barcodes was the method used to prepare the TCR beta libraries. The original pipeline was this. A new computational method based on a probabilistic model of VDJ rearrangement was used to identify disease-linked TCR variants. The public reads were reanalyzed by TCRdb: fastp trimming at Q25, MiXCR alignment, in-frame beta chains only. Each record represents a unique CDR3 protein, reported with the most common genes and DNA among its rows. In this record, the V and J calls reflect TCRdb's handling and not the investigators' own analysis. In all, the sample holds 700,000 or so distinct CDR3 sequences, and under 20% of those were seen once. About 20% of the sample goes to the ten largest clones.

The chain employs TRBV18 and TRBJ2-2; TRBD1 could be the D gene, as 6 bases match. Sequencing was done on a sample of blood, either unsorted or a sorted T cell fraction (not recorded which). This receptor was identified in a male donor with ankylosing spondylitis. The CDR3 protein: CASSAGAVTGELFF. The sequenced DNA is TGTGCCAGCTCGGCAGGGGCTGTCACCGGGGAGCTGTTTTTT. Reference TRBV18 and TRBJ2-2 genes cover what lies past the CDR3, so the full variable domain is NAGVMQNPRHLVRRRGQEARLRCSPMKGHSHVYWYRQLPEEGLKFMVYLQKENIIDESGMPKERFSAEFPKEGPSILRIQQVVRGDSAAYFCASSAGAVTGELFFGEGSRLTVL.